These T cell receptor beta chains were read from a single sample in a study of blood T cell repertoires in COVID-19. The assay was immunoSEQ multiplex PCR, and TCRdb's table has in-frame clones only and misses some. There are about 140,000 clones in the sample; 70% to 80% occur only once, and roughly 3.6% lies in the top ten. The material sequenced was peripheral blood. These receptors came from a man aged 55 to 70 with acute or convalescent COVID-19. CDR3s leave out the opening cysteine and the closing phenylalanine or tryptophan.

TRBV29-1	SAQPGRTEAF
TRBV6-5	ASSPWDREDGYT
TRBV20-1	SAQVNEQY
TRBV18	ASSRGQATMGNTGELF
TRBV7-2	ASSHQGSGGLSYEQY
TRBV7-3	ASSQQPGGVYEQY
TRBV5-1	ASSFQGNSYNEQF
TRBV6-1	ASSEAVRTSGRYEQY
TRBV6-2/TRBV6-3	ASSYEGAYGYT
TRBV7-2	ASSFNWATEAF
TRBV6-4	ASSHLTGQGLRFDEKLF
TRBV12-3/TRBV12-4	ASNEPPGHEQF
TRBV9	AKRAGGYNEQF
TRBV18	ASSPGTGMISYQPQH
TRBV5-6	ASSLVLAGEINTQY
TRBV5-8	ASSRAPGVAENGYT
TRBV7-9	ASSSELNTEAF
TRBV6-5	ASSYSLAASSYEQY
TRBV7-2	ASSLGLFAQNTGELF
TRBV27	ASRPSGRAGTGELF
TRBV3-1/TRBV3-2	ASSHRGVEQY
TRBV19	ASSPRTSSFTGELF
TRBV4-3	ASSARSGQGPHGYT
TRBV6-2/TRBV6-3	ASSPTGQSPLH